The T cell receptor beta chain described here comes from a study of CD8+CD57+ T cells in acquired aplastic anemia listed by TCRdb under 2018. Broadly, across the study: A mean of about 3.2 ug of DNA, ranging from roughly 0.19 to 27.4 ug, was extracted from sorted CD4+ and CD8+ cells. CD8+CD57+ expansion was defined as a frequency above the mean frequency observed in healthy subjects. Findings and caveats that apply to the study as a whole: Nearly 30 CD8+ CDR3 sequences were found in both patients and controls but appeared to be highly expressed in patients and within the immunodominant clones of the patients. Between patients and healthy controls, no significant difference in CD8+ Simpson's diversity was found (P=0.060).

As for this clonotype: The antigen this receptor binds is unknown. Base qualities are missing; no much larger clone stands one base away.

From the germline V gene, CDR1 is WSHSY and CDR2 is SAAADI. Deletion took 2 bases off V and 4 bases off J, with a span of 9 bases between the germline ends. The CDR3 numbers 14 residues from cysteine through phenylalanine. This entry keeps only the CDR3 DNA: 42 bases, framed from base 1. The patients picked for sequencing were ones in whom flow cytometry had shown an expansion of CD8+CD57+ cells. Severe acquired aplastic anemia was diagnosed in all patients according to International Study of Aplastic Anemia and Agranulocytosis and Camitta criteria. Patients had received no therapy at the time of blood sampling. In this study, sorted CD4+ and CD8+ T cells from the blood of healthy subjects and of severe aplastic anemia patients had their TCR repertoires deep-sequenced. In the USA, patient enrollment took place under clinicaltrials.gov protocols 00001620, 01623167, 00001397, 00071045, 00081523 and 00961064. Ficoll-Paque density gradient centrifugation was used to isolate peripheral blood mononuclear cells. Before DNA extraction, CD4+ and CD8+ T cells were sorted by FACS or by magnetic beads.

Genomic DNA was used as template for profiling of TCR beta VDJ combinations and CDR3 sequences. TCR repertoire sequencing was run on an Illumina HiSeq 2000. As for the authors' bioinformatics: TRBV/TRBJ rearrangement plots, CDR3 size and DJ length profiles, and Simpson's diversity index were used to evaluate the repertoires. The most abundant DNA sequence in the deep sequencing data was taken as the immunodominant clone. CDR3 amino acid sequences were checked for sharing across subjects and were also compared against the VDJdb database and published repertoires. The public sequencing data were trimmed at Q25 with fastp and processed into clonotypes with MiXCR by TCRdb, which kept only in-frame beta chains. Records with the same CDR3 protein are collapsed into one entry carrying the most frequent genes and DNA. None of the V and J calls come from the authors' own analysis; TCRdb made them. Recorded for this sample are approximately 470,000 distinct CDR3 sequences; around 30% of them occurred a single time. Together, the top ten hold less than 0.85% of the sample.

The chain uses TRBV10-2 and TRBJ1-3, with TRBD1 tentatively as D gene (5 bases match). The receptor was isolated from a human donor with aplastic anemia. The sequencing input was sorted CD4+, CD8+, or CD8+CD57+ T cells (not recorded which) from PBMCs. CDR3 reads: CASSEQGWGNTIYF. The DNA reads as follows: TGCGCCAGCAGTGAGCAGGGTTGGGGAAACACCATATATTTT.